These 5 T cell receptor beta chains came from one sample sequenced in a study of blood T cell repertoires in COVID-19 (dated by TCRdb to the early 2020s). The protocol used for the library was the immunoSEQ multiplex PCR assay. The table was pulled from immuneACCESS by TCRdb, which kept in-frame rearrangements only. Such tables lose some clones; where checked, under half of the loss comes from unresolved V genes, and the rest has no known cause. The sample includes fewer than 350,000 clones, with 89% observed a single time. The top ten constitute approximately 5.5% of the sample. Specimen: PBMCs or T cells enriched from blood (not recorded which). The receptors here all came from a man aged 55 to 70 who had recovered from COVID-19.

CDR3 in amino acids: CASSGDLSTNEKLFF. The DNA for the CDR3 is TGTGCCAGCAGTGGGGACTTATCAACTAATGAAAAACTGTTTTTT. This sequence joins TRBV28 and TRBJ1-4; possible D gene TRBD1, 5 bases. Germline lookup yields CDR1 MDHEN and CDR2 SYDVKM. The CDR3 sequence is 15 residues long. Trimming cost V 5 bases and J 0 bases, with 10 bases left between them.

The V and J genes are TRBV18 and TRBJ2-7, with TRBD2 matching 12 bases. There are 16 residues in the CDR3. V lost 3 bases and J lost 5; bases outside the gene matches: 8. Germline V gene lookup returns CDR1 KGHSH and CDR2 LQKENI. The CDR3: CASSPQVTSGSNEQYF. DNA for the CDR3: TGTGCCAGCTCACCGCAGGTGACTAGCGGGAGTAACGAGCAGTACTTC.

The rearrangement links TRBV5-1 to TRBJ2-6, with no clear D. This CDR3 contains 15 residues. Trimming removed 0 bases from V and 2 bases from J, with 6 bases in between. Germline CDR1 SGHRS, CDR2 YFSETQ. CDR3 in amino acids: CASSLGAAGANVLTF. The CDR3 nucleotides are TGCGCCAGCAGCTTGGGGGCTGCTGGGGCCAACGTCCTGACTTTC.

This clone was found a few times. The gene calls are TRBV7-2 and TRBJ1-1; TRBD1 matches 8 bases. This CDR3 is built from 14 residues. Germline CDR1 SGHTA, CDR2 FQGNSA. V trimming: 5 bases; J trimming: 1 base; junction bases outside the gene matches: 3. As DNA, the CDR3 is TGTGCCAGCAGCCTAGGGACAGGGAACACTGAAGCTTTCTTT. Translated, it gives CASSLGTGNTEAFF.

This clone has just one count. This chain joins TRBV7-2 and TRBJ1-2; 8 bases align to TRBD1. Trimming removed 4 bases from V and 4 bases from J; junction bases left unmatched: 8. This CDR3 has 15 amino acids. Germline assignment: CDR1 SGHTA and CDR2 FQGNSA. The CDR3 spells CASSSSTGASYGYTF. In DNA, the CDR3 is TGTGCCAGCAGCTCTTCGACAGGGGCGAGCTATGGCTACACCTTC.